Detailed here is one T cell receptor (beta chain). Its antigen remains unknown. This entry belongs to a study of cytomegalovirus exposure and HLA in healthy donors. The study, taken as a whole, reports: Through in vitro validation, three CMV-associated chains were shown to be specific for CMV antigens. What a later analysis showed was that several of the most significant clusters appeared linked to common viral pathogens.

Primers included in the PCR were 60 Vbeta and 13 Jbeta primers. Original methodology: Later work found 65 million to 90 million unique TCR beta chains, with roughly 11 million shared. Assay: immunoSEQ multiplex PCR; the TCRdb copy retains only in-frame clones and omits some. V, J and clone size reflect that table, while D and trimming were determined from the DNA. This repertoire includes about 67,000 clones. Looked up from germline, CDR1 is LGHNA and CDR2 is YNFKEQ. The CDR3 is made up of 13 amino acids. Trimming took 5 bases from V and 7 from J, leaving 12 bases between them. The sample comprised PBMCs. V usage is TRBV4-2 and J usage is TRBJ2-1; the D gene is possibly TRBD1 (6 bases). The receptor's source is a man aged 30-40 years in good health and CMV-seropositive. DNA for the CDR3: TGTGCCAGCAGCTCACGGACAGCAAATGAGCAGTTCTTC. Protein sequence: CASSSRTANEQFF.